This entry lists 20 T cell receptor beta chains sequenced from one sample in a study of shared clonotypes between healthy human individuals. Using immunoSEQ multiplex PCR, the repertoire was profiled, and TCRdb retains in-frame clones only, with some absent. The sample has 640,000 or so clones, about two thirds seen once. The source material was memory CD4+ T cells sorted from blood. The subset is: CD45RA-negative fraction. Source of these receptors: a woman in her twenties or thirties in good health.

In nucleotides, the CDR3 is TGTGCCAGCAGCTTAGGGGCAGGGAATCGGGAGACCCAGTACTTC. Protein: CASSLGAGNRETQYF. The chain links TRBV7-8 to TRBJ2-5; D possibly corresponds to TRBD1 (5 bases). Trimming took off 1 base at V and 5 bases at J, with 14 bases between the two ends. The length of the CDR3 is 15 residues. Germline V gives CDR1 SGHVS, CDR2 FQNEAQ.

This chain links TRBV16 with TRBJ1-5; tentatively, D is TRBD1 (5 bases). V was pared by 6 bases and J by 6 bases, with 15 bases between. The CDR3 has 14 amino acids. Per germline, CDR1 KGHSY and CDR2 FQNENV. In nucleotides, the CDR3 is TGTGCCAGCAGTCGGAGCGGGGGTACTCAGCCCCAGCATTTT. This gives the protein CASSRSGGTQPQHF. Drawing the rest from reference TRBV16 and TRBJ1-5, the complete variable domain is GEEVAQTPKHLVRGEGQKAKLYCAPIKGHSYVFWYQQVLKNEFKFLISFQNENVFDETGMPKERFSAKCLPNSPCSLEIQATKLEDSAVYFCASSRSGGTQPQHFGDGTRLSIL.

This clone is a singleton in its sample. The rearrangement links TRBV6-1 to TRBJ2-3; the D gene is possibly TRBD1 (5 bases). With 5 bases removed from V and 3 bases from J, the gap between germline ends came to 9 bases. CDR1 is MNHNS and CDR2 is SASEGT in the germline V gene. The CDR3 runs 13 residues. CDR3: CASSIQGTDTQYF. For the CDR3, the DNA is TGTGCCAGCAGTATCCAGGGTACAGATACGCAGTATTTT.

This chain connects TRBV25-1 to TRBJ1-5; D is uncertain. The germline V and J ends were trimmed by 2 bases and 0 bases, with 8 bases remaining between them. The CDR3 has 15 residues. Germline CDR1 and CDR2: MGHDK and SYGVNS. The CDR3 protein is CASSETLISNQPQHF. Written as DNA, the CDR3 is TGTGCCAGCAGTGAAACCCTGATTAGCAATCAGCCCCAGCATTTT.

V is TRBV28 and J is TRBJ2-7, with TRBD1 matching 7 bases. Germline V gene sequence: CDR1 MDHEN, CDR2 SYDVKM. This CDR3 contains 14 residues. J lost 6 bases, V lost 5 bases, and 10 bases had no gene match. The CDR3 loop is CASSPRGGQSEQYF. In DNA form, the CDR3 reads TGTGCCAGCAGTCCTCGAGGGGGCCAAAGCGAGCAGTACTTC. The variable domain in full, completed from reference TRBV28 and TRBJ2-7, reads DVKVTQSSRYLVKRTGEKVFLECVQDMDHENMFWYRQDPGLGLRLIYFSYDVKMKEKGDIPEGYSVSREKKERFSLILESASTNQTSMYLCASSPRGGQSEQYFGPGTRLTVT.

V is TRBV7-9 and J is TRBJ2-1; D may correspond to TRBD1 or TRBD2 (5 bases each). The ends were cut back, 8 bases at V and 0 bases at J, with 17 bases in the middle. This CDR3 has 16 residues. Per the germline V gene, CDR1 is SEHNR and CDR2 is FQNEAQ (reference sequence). In DNA, the CDR3 is TGTGCCAGCGGATCCTATACGGGACCCTCCTACAATGAGCAGTTCTTC. Encoded protein: CASGSYTGPSYNEQFF. Full variable domain (remainder filled in from reference TRBV7-9 and TRBJ2-1): DTGVSQNPRHKITKRGQNVTFRCDPISEHNRLYWYRQTLGQGPEFLTYFQNEAQLEKSRLLSDRFSAERPKGSFSTLEIQRTEQGDSAMYLCASGSYTGPSYNEQFFGPGTRLTVL.

V is TRBV5-1 and J is TRBJ1-1; 7 bases are shared with TRBD1. Per the germline V gene, CDR1 is SGHRS and CDR2 is YFSETQ. V trimming: 1 base; J trimming: 1 base; junction bases outside the gene matches: 7. The CDR3 sequence is 16 residues long. Here the CDR3 reads CASSLRGTEWNTEAFF. DNA of the CDR3: TGCGCCAGCAGCTTGCGAGGGACAGAGTGGAACACTGAAGCTTTCTTT.

The chain carries TRBV2 and TRBJ2-7; 9 nucleotides agree with TRBD1. Germline V CDR1 and CDR2: SNHLY, FYNNEI. V lost 4 bases and J lost 4; bases outside the gene matches: 5. The CDR3 has 14 residues. The chain's CDR3 is CASSGQGEAYEQYF. For the CDR3, the DNA is TGTGCCAGCAGTGGACAGGGGGAGGCGTACGAGCAGTACTTC.

This chain uses TRBV11-2 with TRBJ2-3, with D unclear. Trimming left V 8 bases short and J 7 bases short, with 19 bases between. The CDR3 length is 14 residues. Germline V gene sequence: CDR1 SGHAT, CDR2 FQNNGV. The CDR3 spells CASSQEPYRHTQYF. In nucleotides, the CDR3 is TGTGCCAGCTCCCAGGAACCCTACCGACATACGCAGTATTTT.

The sample holds one count of this clone. The chain couples TRBV13 to TRBJ2-7; D ambiguous. This CDR3 spans 11 amino acids. CDR1 PRHDT and CDR2 FYEKMQ come from the germline V gene (reference sequence). Trimming removed 1 base from V and 4 bases from J, with 2 bases in between. The CDR3 region is CASSLEYEQYF. The CDR3 nucleotides read TGTGCCAGCAGCTTAGAATACGAGCAGTACTTC.

A remark on this clone: A far bigger clonotype differs at one base, so this is likely a read error. The sample has other DNA sequences that encode this CDR3 too. The CDR3 coding sequence is TGCAGCGTTGAAGATCCGTACAACAGGGGATCCTTTAATGAGCAGTTCTTC. This codes for CSVEDPYNRGSFNEQFF. The rearrangement uses TRBV29-1 and TRBJ2-1, with TRBD1 matching over 7 bases. Trimming took 0 bases from V and 7 from J; bases not matched to a gene: 15. Germline lookup yields CDR1 SQVTM and CDR2 ANQGSEA. This CDR3 comprises 17 residues.

Comment on this clone: The same CDR3 can be traced to other DNA sequences in this sample. The chain joins TRBV18 to TRBJ2-7; 9 positions match TRBD1. The V segment lost 3 bases and the J segment 0 bases; nucleotides outside the gene matches: 3. This CDR3 is built from 15 residues. Germline V lookup: CDR1 KGHSH, CDR2 LQKENI. The DNA of the CDR3 is TGTGCCAGCTCACCGACAGGGGGAAGCTCCTACGAGCAGTACTTC. Protein sequence: CASSPTGGSSYEQYF.

In the case of this clone: A read error is possible here, since a much larger clone lies one base away. Additional DNA sequences in this sample encode the identical CDR3. The chain is built from TRBV30 and TRBJ2-2, with D perhaps TRBD1 or TRBD2 (6 bases each). V was clipped by 3 bases and J by 5 bases, with 19 bases between them. CDR1 and CDR2 (germline): GTSNPN, SVGIG (reference sequence). This CDR3 is built from 16 residues. CDR3 sequence (DNA): TGTGCCTGGAGACCACTAGCTTCAGGACAGACCGGGGAGCTGTTTTTT. It codes for CAWRPLASGQTGELFF.

This clone was detected a few times. This chain connects TRBV6-6 to TRBJ2-7, with 9 bases aligning to TRBD1. Germline values: CDR1 MNHNY, CDR2 SVGAGI (reference sequence). This CDR3 contains 14 residues. With 3 bases clipped from V and 3 bases from J, the junction kept 3 bases outside the gene matches. In DNA form, the CDR3 reads TGTGCCAGCAGTTATGGACAGGGGAGCTACGAGCAGTACTTC. Translated, it gives CASSYGQGSYEQYF.

CDR3 loop: CALQGAANTEAFF. In DNA form, the CDR3 reads TGTGCCCTACAGGGGGCAGCGAACACTGAAGCTTTCTTT. The chain uses TRBV28 and TRBJ1-1; 9 bases map to TRBD1. Germline V lookup: CDR1 MDHEN, CDR2 SYDVKM. With 11 bases clipped from V and 1 base from J, the junction kept 5 bases outside the gene matches. This CDR3 spans 13 amino acids. The whole variable domain, filled in from reference TRBV28 and TRBJ1-1, reads DVKVTQSSRYLVKRTGEKVFLECVQDMDHENMFWYRQDPGLGLRLIYFSYDVKMKEKGDIPEGYSVSREKKERFSLILESASTNQTSMYLCALQGAANTEAFFGQGTRLTVV.

This clone was seen ten or more times. The chain employs TRBV21-1 and TRBJ2-7; the D call TRBD2 from the table was never checked on the DNA. TRBV21-1 is classified as a pseudogene. This CDR3 is 15 amino acids long. CDR3 sequence: CASSKRLAGPYEQYF. For the CDR3, the DNA is TGTGCCAGCAGCAAACGACTAGCGGGGCCCTACGAGCAGTACTTC.

The gene calls are TRBV25-1 and TRBJ2-1, with 7 positions matching TRBD2. Germline CDR1 MGHDK, CDR2 SYGVNS. V shed 2 bases, J shed 2 bases, and the junction held 12 bases outside the gene matches. The CDR3 has 18 residues. DNA for the CDR3: TGTGCCAGCAGTGAACCGGCGGGAGAGCTAGCGACCTACAATGAGCAGTTCTTC. Translation gives CASSEPAGELATYNEQFF. Variable domain in full (rest from reference TRBV25-1 and TRBJ2-1): EADIYQTPRYLVIGTGKKITLECSQTMGHDKMYWYQQDPGMELHLIHYSYGVNSTEKGDLSSESTVSRIRTEHFPLTLESARPSHTSQYLCASSEPAGELATYNEQFFGPGTRLTVL.

This chain links TRBV5-1 with TRBJ2-7, with TRBD2 matching over 7 bases. In germline, CDR1 is SGHRS, CDR2 YFSETQ. The CDR3 is 14 residues long. Germline trimming cut 0 bases from V and 5 bases from J; bases unmatched to any gene: 5. As DNA, the CDR3 is TGCGCCAGCAGCTTGGCTTCGGGAGGTGACGAGCAGTACTTC. Its translation: CASSLASGGDEQYF.

This clone was counted between two and nine times. The chain employs TRBV27 and TRBJ2-7; D gene ambiguous. The CDR3 loop spans 15 amino acids. Trimming cost V 4 bases and J 5 bases, with 18 bases left between them. Germline CDR1 and CDR2: MNHEY and SMNVEV (reference sequence). This CDR3 is CASSSASWAPDEQYF. CDR3 nucleotides: TGTGCCAGCAGTTCCGCGAGTTGGGCGCCGGACGAGCAGTACTTC.

This clone has only one observation. J is TRBJ1-1 and V is TRBV28; possible D gene TRBD1, 5 bases. CDR1 is MDHEN and CDR2 is SYDVKM in the germline V gene. V shed 5 bases and J shed 0 bases, with 16 bases lying between them. This CDR3 is built from 16 residues. The CDR3 region is CASSAPNKGLNTEAFF. The CDR3 DNA sequence: TGTGCCAGCAGTGCGCCCAACAAGGGACTGAACACTGAAGCTTTCTTT.